This T cell receptor beta chain was captured in a study of vaccination and CD4 T cells after COVID-19. Sequenced with the Oncomine TCR Beta short-read assay was DNA taken from cultured CD4+ T cells. MiXCR, applied by TCRdb to the PCR reads, yields one record per CDR3 protein. The sample has under 4,500 distinct CDR3 sequences; around a fifth are singletons. The sample's treatment: approximately nine-day PBMC culture with coronavirus spike peptide pools or control peptides (ViraFEST assay). Half the medium was replaced with fresh IL-2 medium on days 3 and 7. A word on this clonotype: The antigen is undetermined.

This clonotype was sampled from a human donor who had recovered from COVID-19. Material: CD4+ T cells from blood, cultured in vitro.

CDR3 in DNA: TGTGCCAGCAGCTTACCTGGGGACATTCAGTACTTC. Amino acid sequence: CASSLPGDIQYF. The rearrangement joins TRBV7-6 to TRBJ2-4; no clear D. The CDR3 consists of 12 residues. Trimming stripped 2 bases from V and 8 bases from J, with 7 bases between. Germline V gene data show CDR1 as SGHVS and CDR2 as FNYEAQ.